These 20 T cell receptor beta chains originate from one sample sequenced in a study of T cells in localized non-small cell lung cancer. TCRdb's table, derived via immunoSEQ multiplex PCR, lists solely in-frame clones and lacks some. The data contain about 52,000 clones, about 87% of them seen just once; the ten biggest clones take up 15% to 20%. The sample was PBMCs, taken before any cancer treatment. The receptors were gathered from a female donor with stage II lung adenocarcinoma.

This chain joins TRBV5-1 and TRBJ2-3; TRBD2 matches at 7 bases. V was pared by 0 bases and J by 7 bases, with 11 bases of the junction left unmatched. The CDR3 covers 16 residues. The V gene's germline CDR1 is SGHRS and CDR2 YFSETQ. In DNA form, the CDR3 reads TGCGCCAGCAGCTTGGTTCCGGCTAGCGGAGGGAATACGCAGTATTTT. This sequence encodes CASSLVPASGGNTQYF.

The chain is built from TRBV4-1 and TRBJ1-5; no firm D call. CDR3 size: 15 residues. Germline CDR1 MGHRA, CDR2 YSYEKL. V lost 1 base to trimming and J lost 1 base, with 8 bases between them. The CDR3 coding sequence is TGCGCCAGCAGCCAAGTAGGGCCCAGCAATCAGCCCCAGCATTTT. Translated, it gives CASSQVGPSNQPQHF.

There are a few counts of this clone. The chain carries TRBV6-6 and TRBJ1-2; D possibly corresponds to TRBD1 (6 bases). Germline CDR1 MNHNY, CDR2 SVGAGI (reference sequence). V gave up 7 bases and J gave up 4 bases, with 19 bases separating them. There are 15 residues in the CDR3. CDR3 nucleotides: TGTGCCAGCAACTCCTACCGGGACAAGGGCTATGGCTACACCTTC. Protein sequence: CASNSYRDKGYGYTF.

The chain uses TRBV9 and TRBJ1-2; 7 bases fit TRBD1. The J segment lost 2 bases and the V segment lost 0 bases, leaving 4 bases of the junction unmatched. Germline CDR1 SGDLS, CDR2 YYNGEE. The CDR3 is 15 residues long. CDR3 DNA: TGTGCCAGCAGCGTAGACAGGGGCCACAACTATGGCTACACCTTC. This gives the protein CASSVDRGHNYGYTF.

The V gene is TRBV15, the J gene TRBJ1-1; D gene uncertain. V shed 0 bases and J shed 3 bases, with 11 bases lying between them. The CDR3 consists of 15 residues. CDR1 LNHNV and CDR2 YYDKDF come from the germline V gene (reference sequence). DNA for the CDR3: TGTGCCACCAGCAGAGATTATGGTGCGGACACTGAAGCTTTCTTT. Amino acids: CATSRDYGADTEAFF.

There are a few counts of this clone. CDR3 region: CASSPEKDEQYF. The CDR3 DNA sequence: TGCGCCAGCAGCCCCGAGAAGGACGAGCAGTACTTC. The chain carries TRBV5-1 and TRBJ2-7, with D unclear. The CDR3 spans 12 residues. Trimming cost V 4 bases and J 5 bases, with 10 bases left between them. Per the germline V gene, CDR1 is SGHRS and CDR2 is YFSETQ.

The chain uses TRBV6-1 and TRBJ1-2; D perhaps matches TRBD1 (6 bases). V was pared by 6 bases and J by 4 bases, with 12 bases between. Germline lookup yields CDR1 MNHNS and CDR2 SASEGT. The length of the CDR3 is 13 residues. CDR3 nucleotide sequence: TGTGCCAGCAGCCCAAGGGGGGTCTATGGCTACACCTTC. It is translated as CASSPRGVYGYTF.

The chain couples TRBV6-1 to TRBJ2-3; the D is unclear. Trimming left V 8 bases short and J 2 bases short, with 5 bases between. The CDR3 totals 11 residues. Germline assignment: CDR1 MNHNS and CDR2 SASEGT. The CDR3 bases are TGTGCCAGCGGGAACACAGATACGCAGTATTTT. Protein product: CASGNTDTQYF.

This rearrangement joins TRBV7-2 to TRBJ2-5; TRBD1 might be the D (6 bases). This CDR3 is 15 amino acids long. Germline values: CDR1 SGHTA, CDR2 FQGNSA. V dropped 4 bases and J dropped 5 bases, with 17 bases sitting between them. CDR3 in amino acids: CASSSGTNRLETQYF. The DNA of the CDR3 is TGTGCCAGCAGCTCAGGGACAAACAGGTTGGAGACCCAGTACTTC.

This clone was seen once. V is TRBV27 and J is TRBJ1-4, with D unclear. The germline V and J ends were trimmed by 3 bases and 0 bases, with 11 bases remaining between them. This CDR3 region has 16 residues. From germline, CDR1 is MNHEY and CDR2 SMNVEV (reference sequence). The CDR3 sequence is CASSLGGIATNEKLFF. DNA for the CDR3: TGTGCCAGCAGTTTGGGCGGGATCGCAACTAATGAAAAACTGTTTTTT.

CDR3 protein: CASRRTRDSNQPQHF. The CDR3 region has the DNA TGTGCCAGCAGGAGGACACGAGATAGCAATCAGCCCCAGCATTTT. V and J are TRBV7-8 and TRBJ1-5; TRBD1 is a possible D gene (5 bases). From germline, CDR1 is SGHVS and CDR2 FQNEAQ. This CDR3 is built from 15 residues. The ends were cut back, 6 bases at V and 0 bases at J, with 12 bases in the middle.

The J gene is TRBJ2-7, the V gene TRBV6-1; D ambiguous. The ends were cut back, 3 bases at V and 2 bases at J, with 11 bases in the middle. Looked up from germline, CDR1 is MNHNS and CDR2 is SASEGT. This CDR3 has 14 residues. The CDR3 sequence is CASSDIGRPYEQYF. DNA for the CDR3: TGTGCCAGCAGTGATATAGGGCGGCCCTACGAGCAGTACTTC.

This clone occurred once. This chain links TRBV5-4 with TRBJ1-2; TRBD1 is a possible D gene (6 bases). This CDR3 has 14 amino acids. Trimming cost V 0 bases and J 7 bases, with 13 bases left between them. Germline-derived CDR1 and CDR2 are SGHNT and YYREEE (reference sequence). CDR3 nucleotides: TGTGCCAGCAGCTTGGAAGGGGGTAATGCTGGCTACACCTTC. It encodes CASSLEGGNAGYTF. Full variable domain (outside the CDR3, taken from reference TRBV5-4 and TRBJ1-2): ETGVTQSPTHLIKTRGQQVTLRCSSQSGHNTVSWYQQALGQGPQFIFQYYREEENGRGNFPPRFSGLQFPNYSSELNVNALELDDSALYLCASSLEGGNAGYTFGSGTRLTVV.

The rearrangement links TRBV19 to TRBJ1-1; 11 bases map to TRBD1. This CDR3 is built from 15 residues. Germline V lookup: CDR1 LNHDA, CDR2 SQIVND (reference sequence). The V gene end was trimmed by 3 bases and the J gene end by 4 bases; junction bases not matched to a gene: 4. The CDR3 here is CASSMPGTGGTEAFF. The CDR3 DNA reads TGTGCCAGTAGTATGCCCGGGACAGGGGGCACTGAAGCTTTCTTT.

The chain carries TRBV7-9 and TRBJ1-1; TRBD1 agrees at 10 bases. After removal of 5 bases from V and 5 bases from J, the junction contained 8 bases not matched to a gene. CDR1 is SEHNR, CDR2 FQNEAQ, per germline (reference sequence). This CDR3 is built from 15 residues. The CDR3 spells CASSAATGGLTEAFF. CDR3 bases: TGTGCCAGCAGCGCCGCGACAGGGGGCCTTACTGAAGCTTTCTTT.

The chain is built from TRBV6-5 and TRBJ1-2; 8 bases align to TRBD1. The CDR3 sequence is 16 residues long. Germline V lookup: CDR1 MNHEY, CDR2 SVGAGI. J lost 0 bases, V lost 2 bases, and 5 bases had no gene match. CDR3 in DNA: TGTGCCAGCAGTTACGGACAGGGAATTACTAACTATGGCTACACCTTC. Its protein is CASSYGQGITNYGYTF.

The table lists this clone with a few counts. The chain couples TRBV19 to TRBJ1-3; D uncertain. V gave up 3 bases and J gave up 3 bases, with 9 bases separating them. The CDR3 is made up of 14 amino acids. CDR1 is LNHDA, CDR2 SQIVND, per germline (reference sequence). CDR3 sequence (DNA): TGTGCCAGTAGTATGAGTCAGGTTGGAAACACCATATATTTT. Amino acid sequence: CASSMSQVGNTIYF. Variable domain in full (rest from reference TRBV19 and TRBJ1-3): DGGITQSPKYLFRKEGQNVTLSCEQNLNHDAMYWYRQDPGQGLRLIYYSQIVNDFQKGDIAEGYSVSREKKESFPLTVTSAQKNPTAFYLCASSMSQVGNTIYFGEGSWLTVV.

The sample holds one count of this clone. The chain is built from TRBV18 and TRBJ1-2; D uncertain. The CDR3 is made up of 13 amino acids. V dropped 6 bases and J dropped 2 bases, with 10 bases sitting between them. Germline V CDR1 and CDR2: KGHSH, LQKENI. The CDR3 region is CASSAGENYGYTF. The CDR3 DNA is TGTGCCAGCTCGGCCGGGGAAAACTATGGCTACACCTTC. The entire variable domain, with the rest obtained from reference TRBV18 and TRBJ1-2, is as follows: NAGVMQNPRHLVRRRGQEARLRCSPMKGHSHVYWYRQLPEEGLKFMVYLQKENIIDESGMPKERFSAEFPKEGPSILRIQQVVRGDSAAYFCASSAGENYGYTFGSGTRLTVV.

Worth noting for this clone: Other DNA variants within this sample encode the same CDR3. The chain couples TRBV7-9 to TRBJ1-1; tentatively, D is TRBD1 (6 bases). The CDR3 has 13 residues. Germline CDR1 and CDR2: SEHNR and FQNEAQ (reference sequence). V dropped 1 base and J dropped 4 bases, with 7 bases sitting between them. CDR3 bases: TGTGCCAGCAGCTTAGAAGGGGGCACTGAAGCTTTCTTT. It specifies CASSLEGGTEAFF.

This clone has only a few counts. The CDR3 region is CASTIPGTAYGYTF. The CDR3 DNA reads TGTGCCAGTACCATACCTGGGACAGCCTATGGCTACACCTTC. The chain carries TRBV19 and TRBJ1-2; 7 bases are shared with TRBD1. With V trimmed by 7 bases and J by 4 bases, 9 bases remained unmatched. Germline CDR1 and CDR2: LNHDA and SQIVND (reference sequence). The CDR3 totals 14 residues.